The clone carrying this T cell receptor beta chain was picked up many times. The antigen remains undetermined. The sample belongs to a study of regulatory T cells in long-lasting Graves disease. General observations from the study: Results may be inaccurate due to the small sample size.

The CDR3 consists of 12 residues. The V gene lost 6 bases and the J gene lost 3 bases, with 6 bases spanning the gap. Germline CDR1 MDHEN, CDR2 SYDVKM. Library construction for TCR beta used iRepertoire HTBI primers and Arm-PCR of CDR3 regions. Each CDR3 protein gets one entry after TCRdb re-called the multiplex PCR reads with MiXCR. The sample carries about 560,000 distinct CDR3 sequences, 15% to 20% recorded once. The time point was: newly diagnosed GD, antithyroid drugs for less than 3 months. Extracted RNA from PBMCs served as the source of the TCR library. The same sample was also studied in work on T cells in Graves' hyperthyroidism and ophthalmopathy. That publication notes: Orbital computed tomography, thyroid ultrasound, serum thyroxine and TRAb, and clinical symptoms together informed the diagnoses. HTBI primers were the set used in a first-round RT-PCR of the TCR CDR3.

This receptor was taken from a man aged 18 to 29 with Graves disease. Here the sequenced sample was peripheral blood mononuclear cells (PBMCs), taken at new diagnosis, from a patient treated with antithyroid drugs. The chain joins TRBV28 to TRBJ2-1; no clear D gene. The CDR3 spells CASRPLYNEQFF. In DNA form, the CDR3 reads TGTGCCAGCAGGCCTCTCTACAATGAGCAGTTCTTC.